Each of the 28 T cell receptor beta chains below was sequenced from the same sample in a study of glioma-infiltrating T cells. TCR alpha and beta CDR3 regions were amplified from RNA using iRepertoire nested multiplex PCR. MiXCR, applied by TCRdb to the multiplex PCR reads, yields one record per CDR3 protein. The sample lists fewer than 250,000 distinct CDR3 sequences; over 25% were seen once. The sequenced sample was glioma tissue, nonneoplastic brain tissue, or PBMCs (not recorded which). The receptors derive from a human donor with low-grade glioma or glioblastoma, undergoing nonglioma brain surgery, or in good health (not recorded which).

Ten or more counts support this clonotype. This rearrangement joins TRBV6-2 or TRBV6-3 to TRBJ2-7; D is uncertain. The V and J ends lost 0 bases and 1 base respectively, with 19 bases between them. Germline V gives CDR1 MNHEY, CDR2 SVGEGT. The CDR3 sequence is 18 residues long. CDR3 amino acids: CASSYSSGVGPVSYEQYF. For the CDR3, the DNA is TGTGCCAGCAGTTACTCGAGTGGCGTAGGGCCTGTTTCCTACGAGCAGTACTTC.

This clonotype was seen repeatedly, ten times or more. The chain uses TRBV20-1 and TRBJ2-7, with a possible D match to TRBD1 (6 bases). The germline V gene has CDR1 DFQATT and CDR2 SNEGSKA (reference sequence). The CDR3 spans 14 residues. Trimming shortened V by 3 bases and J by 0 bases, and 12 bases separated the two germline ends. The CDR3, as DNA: TGCAGTGCTAGCCCTACAGGGAGCTCCTACGAGCAGTACTTC. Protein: CSASPTGSSYEQYF.

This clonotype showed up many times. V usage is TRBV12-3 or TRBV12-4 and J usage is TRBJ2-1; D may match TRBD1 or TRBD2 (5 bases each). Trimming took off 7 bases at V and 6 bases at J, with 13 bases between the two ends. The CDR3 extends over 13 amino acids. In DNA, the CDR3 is TGTGCCAGCAAAAAGGGACGTTTCAATGAGCAGTTCTTC. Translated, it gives CASKKGRFNEQFF.

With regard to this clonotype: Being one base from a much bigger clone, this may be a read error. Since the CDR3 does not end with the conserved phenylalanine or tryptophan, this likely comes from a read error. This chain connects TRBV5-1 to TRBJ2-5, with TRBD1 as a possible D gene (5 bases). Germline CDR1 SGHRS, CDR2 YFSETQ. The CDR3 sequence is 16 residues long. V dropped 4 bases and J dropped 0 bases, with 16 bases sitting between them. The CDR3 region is CASSPDRYSYQETQYS. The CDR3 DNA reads TGCGCCAGCAGCCCTGACAGATATTCGTACCAAGAGACCCAGTACTCC.

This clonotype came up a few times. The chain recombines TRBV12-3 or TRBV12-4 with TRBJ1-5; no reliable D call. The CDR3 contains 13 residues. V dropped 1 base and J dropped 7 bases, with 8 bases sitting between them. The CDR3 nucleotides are TGTGCCAGCAGTTTAGATTTGGGACAGCCCCAGCATTTT. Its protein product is CASSLDLGQPQHF.

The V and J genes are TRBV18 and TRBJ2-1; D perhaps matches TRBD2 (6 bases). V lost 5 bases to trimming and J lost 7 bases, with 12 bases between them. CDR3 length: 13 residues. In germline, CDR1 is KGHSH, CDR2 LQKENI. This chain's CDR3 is CASSLAEENEQFF. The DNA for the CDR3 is TGTGCCAGCTCATTAGCGGAGGAAAATGAGCAGTTCTTC.

The CDR3 is CASSQDQGEWEQYF. The DNA for the CDR3 is TGCGCCAGCAGCCAAGATCAGGGGGAGTGGGAGCAGTACTTC. The genes are TRBV4-1 and TRBJ2-7; 7 bases fit TRBD1. Germline V lookup: CDR1 MGHRA, CDR2 YSYEKL. The CDR3 runs 14 residues. The trim removed 0 bases at V and 7 bases at J, leaving 6 bases unmatched.

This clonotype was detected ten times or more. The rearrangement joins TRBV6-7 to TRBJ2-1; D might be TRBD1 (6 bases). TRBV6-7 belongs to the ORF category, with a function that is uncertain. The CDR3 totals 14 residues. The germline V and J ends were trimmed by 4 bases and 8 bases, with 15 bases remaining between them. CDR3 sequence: CASSLGQRMDEQFF. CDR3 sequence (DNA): TGTGCCAGCAGTTTAGGACAGAGAATGGATGAGCAGTTCTTC.

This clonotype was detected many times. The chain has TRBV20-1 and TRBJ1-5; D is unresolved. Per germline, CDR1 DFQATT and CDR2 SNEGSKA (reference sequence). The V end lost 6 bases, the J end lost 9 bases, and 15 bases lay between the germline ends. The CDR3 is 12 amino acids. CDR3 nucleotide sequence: TGCAGTGCCGGTGCGGGGTACCGGCCCCAGCATTTT. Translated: CSAGAGYRPQHF.

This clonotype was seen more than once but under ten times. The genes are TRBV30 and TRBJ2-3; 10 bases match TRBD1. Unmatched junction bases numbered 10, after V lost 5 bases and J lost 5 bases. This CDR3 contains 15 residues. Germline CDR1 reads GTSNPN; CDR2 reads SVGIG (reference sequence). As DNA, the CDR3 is TGTGCCTGGTCGTCCGGGACAGGGGCAGGAGATACGCAGTATTTT. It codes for CAWSSGTGAGDTQYF.

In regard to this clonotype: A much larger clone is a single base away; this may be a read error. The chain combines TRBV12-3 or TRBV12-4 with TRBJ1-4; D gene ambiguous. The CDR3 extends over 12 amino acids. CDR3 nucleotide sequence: TGTGCCAGCAGACTAAGTAATGAAGAACTGTTTTTT. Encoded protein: CASRLSNEELFF.

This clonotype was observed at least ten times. The CDR3 coding sequence is TGTGCCAGCAGTGAATCCAGGCCCGCTAATGAAAAACTGTTTTTT. It yields the protein CASSESRPANEKLFF. The J gene is TRBJ1-4, the V gene TRBV25-1; no reliable D call. V was cut by 1 base and J by 3 bases, with 9 bases left in between. Germline V gene data show CDR1 as MGHDK and CDR2 as SYGVNS. CDR3 length: 15 residues.

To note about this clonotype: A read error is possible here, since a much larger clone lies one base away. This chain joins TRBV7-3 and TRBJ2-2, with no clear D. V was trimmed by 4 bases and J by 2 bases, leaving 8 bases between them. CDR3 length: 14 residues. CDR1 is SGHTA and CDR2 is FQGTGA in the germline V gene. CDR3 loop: CASSSRPNTGELFF. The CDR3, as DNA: TGTGCCAGCAGCTCCAGACCAAACACCGGGGAGCTGTTTTTT.

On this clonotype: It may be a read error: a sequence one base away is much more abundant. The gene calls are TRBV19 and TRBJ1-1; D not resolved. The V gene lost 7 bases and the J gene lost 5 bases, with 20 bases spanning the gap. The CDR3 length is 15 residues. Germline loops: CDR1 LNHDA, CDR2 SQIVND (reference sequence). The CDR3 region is CASIINSLLLTEAFF. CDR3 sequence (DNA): TGTGCCAGTATTATTAACTCCCTTCTCTTGACTGAAGCTTTCTTT.

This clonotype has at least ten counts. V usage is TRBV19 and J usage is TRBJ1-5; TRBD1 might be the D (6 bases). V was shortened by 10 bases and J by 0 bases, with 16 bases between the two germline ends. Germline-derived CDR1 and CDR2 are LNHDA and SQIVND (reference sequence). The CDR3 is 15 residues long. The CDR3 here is CAITDRPNSNQPQHF. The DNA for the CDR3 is TGTGCCATTACGGACAGACCTAATAGCAATCAGCCCCAGCATTTT.

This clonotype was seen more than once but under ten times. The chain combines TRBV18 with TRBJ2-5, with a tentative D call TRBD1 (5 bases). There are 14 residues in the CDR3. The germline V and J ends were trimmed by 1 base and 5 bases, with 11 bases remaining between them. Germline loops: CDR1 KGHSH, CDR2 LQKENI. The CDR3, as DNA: TGTGCCAGCTCACCACGAGACAGCAGGGAGACCCAGTACTTC. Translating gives CASSPRDSRETQYF.

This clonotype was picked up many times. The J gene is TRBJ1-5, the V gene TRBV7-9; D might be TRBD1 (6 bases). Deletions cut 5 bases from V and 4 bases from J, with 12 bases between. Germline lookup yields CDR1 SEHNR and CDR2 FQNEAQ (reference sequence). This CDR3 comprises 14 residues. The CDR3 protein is CASSTDTGNQPQHF. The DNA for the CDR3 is TGTGCCAGCAGCACCGACACAGGGAATCAGCCCCAGCATTTT.

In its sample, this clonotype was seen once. As DNA, the CDR3 is TGTGCCAGCAGGGACACAGACTCTGGAAACACCATATATTTT. Protein product: CASRDTDSGNTIYF. This chain uses TRBV27 with TRBJ1-3, with D possibly TRBD1 on 5 matching bases. The ends were cut back, 6 bases at V and 0 bases at J, with 9 bases in the middle. The CDR3 contains 14 residues. Germline V gene lookup returns CDR1 MNHEY and CDR2 SMNVEV (reference sequence).

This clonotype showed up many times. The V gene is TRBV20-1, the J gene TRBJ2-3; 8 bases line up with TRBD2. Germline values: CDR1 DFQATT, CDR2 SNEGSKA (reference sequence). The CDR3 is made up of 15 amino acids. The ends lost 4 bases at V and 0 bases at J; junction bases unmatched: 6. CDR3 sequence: CSATTSGSSTDTQYF. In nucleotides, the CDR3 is TGCAGTGCTACCACTAGCGGTTCTAGCACAGATACGCAGTATTTT.

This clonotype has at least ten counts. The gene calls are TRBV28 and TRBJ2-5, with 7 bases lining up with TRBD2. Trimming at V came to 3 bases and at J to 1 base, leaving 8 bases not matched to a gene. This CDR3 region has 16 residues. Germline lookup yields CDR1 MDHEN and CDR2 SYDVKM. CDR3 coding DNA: TGTGCCAGCAGTTTCTTGGAGACTAGCAGCCAAGAGACCCAGTACTTC. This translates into CASSFLETSSQETQYF. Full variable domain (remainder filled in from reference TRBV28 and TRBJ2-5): DVKVTQSSRYLVKRTGEKVFLECVQDMDHENMFWYRQDPGLGLRLIYFSYDVKMKEKGDIPEGYSVSREKKERFSLILESASTNQTSMYLCASSFLETSSQETQYFGPGTRLLVL.

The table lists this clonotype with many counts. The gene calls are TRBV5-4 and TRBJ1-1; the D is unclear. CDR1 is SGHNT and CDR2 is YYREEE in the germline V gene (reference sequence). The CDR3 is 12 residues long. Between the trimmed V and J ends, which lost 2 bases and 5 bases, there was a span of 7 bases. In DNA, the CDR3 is TGTGCCAGCAGCTTTTTCAGGACTGAAGCTTTCTTT. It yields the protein CASSFFRTEAFF.

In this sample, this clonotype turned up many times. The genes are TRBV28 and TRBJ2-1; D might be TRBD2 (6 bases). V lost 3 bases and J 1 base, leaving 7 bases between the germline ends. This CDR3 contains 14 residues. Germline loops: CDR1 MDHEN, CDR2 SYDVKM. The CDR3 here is CASSFGGSYNEQFF. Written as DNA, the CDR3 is TGTGCCAGCAGTTTTGGGGGGTCCTACAATGAGCAGTTCTTC.

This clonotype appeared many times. CDR3 amino acids: CASSFQENQPQHF. CDR3 bases: TGTGCCAGCAGCTTCCAGGAGAATCAGCCCCAGCATTTT. This chain uses TRBV7-8 with TRBJ1-5; D gene uncertain. The germline V and J ends were trimmed by 3 bases and 4 bases, with 7 bases remaining between them. CDR3 size: 13 residues. The germline CDR1 and CDR2 sequences are SGHVS and FQNEAQ.

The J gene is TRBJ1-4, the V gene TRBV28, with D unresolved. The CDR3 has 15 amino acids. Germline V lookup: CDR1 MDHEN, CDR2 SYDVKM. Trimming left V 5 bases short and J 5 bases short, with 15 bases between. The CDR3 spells CASSPHTNRNEKLFF. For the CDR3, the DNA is TGTGCCAGCAGTCCCCACACAAACCGAAATGAAAAACTGTTTTTT.

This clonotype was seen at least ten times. The CDR3 loop reads CASTLTGNSYEQYF. CDR3 DNA: TGTGCCAGCACCTTAACAGGGAATAGCTACGAGCAGTACTTC. The chain couples TRBV6-2 or TRBV6-3 to TRBJ2-7; D perhaps matches TRBD1 (6 bases). From germline, CDR1 is MNHEY and CDR2 SVGEGT. This CDR3 contains 14 residues. The V gene lost 7 bases and the J gene lost 3 bases, with 16 bases spanning the gap.

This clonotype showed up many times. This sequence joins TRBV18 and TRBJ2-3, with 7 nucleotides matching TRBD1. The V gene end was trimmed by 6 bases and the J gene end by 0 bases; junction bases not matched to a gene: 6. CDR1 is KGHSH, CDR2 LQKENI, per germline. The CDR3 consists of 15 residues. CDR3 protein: CASSPGQHSTDTQYF. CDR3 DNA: TGTGCCAGCTCGCCGGGACAGCATAGCACAGATACGCAGTATTTT.

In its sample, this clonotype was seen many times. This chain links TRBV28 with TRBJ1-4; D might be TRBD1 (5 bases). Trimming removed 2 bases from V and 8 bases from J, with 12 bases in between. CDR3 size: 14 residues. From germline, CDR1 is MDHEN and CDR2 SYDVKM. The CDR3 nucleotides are TGTGCCAGCAGTTTAGAAGGGGTATGGGAAAAACTGTTTTTT. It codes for CASSLEGVWEKLFF. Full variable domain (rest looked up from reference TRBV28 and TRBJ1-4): DVKVTQSSRYLVKRTGEKVFLECVQDMDHENMFWYRQDPGLGLRLIYFSYDVKMKEKGDIPEGYSVSREKKERFSLILESASTNQTSMYLCASSLEGVWEKLFFGSGTQLSVL.

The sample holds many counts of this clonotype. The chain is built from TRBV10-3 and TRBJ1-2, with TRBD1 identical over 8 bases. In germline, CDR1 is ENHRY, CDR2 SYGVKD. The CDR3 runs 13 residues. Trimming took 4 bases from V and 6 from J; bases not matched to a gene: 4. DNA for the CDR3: TGTGCCATCAGTGGTCAGGGGGCGGATGGCTACACCTTC. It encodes CAISGQGADGYTF.